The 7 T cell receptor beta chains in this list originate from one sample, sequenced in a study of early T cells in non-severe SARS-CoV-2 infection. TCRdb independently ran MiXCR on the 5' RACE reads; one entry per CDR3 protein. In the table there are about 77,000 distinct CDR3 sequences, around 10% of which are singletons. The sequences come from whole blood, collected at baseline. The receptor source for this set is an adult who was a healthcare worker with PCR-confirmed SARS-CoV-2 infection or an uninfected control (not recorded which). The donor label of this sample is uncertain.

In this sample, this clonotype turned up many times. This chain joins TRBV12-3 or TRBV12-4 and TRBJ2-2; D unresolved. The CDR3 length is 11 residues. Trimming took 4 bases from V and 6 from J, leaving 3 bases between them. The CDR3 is CASSYSGELFF. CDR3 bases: TGTGCCAGCAGTTACTCCGGGGAGCTGTTTTTT.

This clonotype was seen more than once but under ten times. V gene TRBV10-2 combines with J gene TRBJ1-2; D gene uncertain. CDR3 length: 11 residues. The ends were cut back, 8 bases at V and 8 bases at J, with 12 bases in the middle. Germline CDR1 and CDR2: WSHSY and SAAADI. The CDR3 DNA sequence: TGCGCCAGCGGGCCCTCGGGAGGCTACACCTTC. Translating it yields CASGPSGGYTF.

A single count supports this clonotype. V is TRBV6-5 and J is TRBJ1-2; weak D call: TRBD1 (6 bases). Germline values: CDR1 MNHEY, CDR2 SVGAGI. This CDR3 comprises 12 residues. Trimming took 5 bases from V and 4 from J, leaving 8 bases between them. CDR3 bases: TGTGCCAGCAGTATACAGGGCTATGGCTACACCTTC. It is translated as CASSIQGYGYTF.

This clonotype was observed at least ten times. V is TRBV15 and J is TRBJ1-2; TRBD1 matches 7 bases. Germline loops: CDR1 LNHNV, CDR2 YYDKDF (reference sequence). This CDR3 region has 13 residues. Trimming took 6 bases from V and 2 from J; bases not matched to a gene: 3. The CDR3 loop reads CATSYRGNYGYTF. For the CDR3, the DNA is TGTGCCACCAGTTACAGGGGAAACTATGGCTACACCTTC.

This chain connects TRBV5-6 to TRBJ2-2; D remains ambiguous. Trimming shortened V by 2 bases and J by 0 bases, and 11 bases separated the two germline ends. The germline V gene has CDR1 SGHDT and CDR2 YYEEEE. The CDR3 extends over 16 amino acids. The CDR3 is CASSFRIRSNTGELFF. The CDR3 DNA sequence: TGTGCCAGCAGCTTTCGCATCCGCTCGAACACCGGGGAGCTGTTTTTT.

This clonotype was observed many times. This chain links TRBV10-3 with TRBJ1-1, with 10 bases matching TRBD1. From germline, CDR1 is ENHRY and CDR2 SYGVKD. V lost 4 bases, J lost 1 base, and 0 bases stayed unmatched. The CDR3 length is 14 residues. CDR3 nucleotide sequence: TGTGCCATCAGTGGGGACAGGGGGAACACTGAAGCTTTCTTT. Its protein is CAISGDRGNTEAFF.

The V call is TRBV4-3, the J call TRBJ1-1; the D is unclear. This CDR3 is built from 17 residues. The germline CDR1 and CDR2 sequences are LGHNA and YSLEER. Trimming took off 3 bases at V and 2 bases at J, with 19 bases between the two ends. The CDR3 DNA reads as TGCGCCAGCAGCCAGACAAAGTACTTTAGGATCAACACTGAAGCTTTCTTT. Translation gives CASSQTKYFRINTEAFF.